This T cell receptor beta chain was sequenced during a study of tumor-infiltrating lymphocytes in primary liver carcinoma (dated by TCRdb to about 2017). Regarding the research as a whole: Roughly 5 patients with histopathologically diagnosed primary liver carcinoma underwent surgical resection in China between 2015 and March 2016. Of the five patients (three men and two women, aged 30 to 69 years), four had hepatocellular carcinoma and one had combined HCC and intrahepatic cholangiocarcinoma. The tumors of the five patients were staged as T1-T3 N0M0, with maximum diameters ranging from roughly 4 to 10 cm. Roughly 3.65 to 7.13 million productive TCRbeta reads were obtained per sample, and no significant difference in read depth was found between tissue types. Across five regions of each liver tumor, along with adjacent normal tissue and blood, the study brought together TCRbeta repertoire sequencing, expression microarrays and whole-exome sequencing. A total of approximately 35 specimens from 5 patients, comprising approximately 25 tumor regions, 5 adjacent noncancerous liver tissues and 5 peripheral blood samples, were covered by TCRbeta repertoire sequencing. Technical replicate repertoires showed high reproducibility, with mean shared-clone rates about 0.88 and correlation coefficients above 0.98.

RNA from unsorted whole blood was extracted with TRIzol reagent, and germline DNA was obtained with the DNeasy Blood & Tissue kit. At the time of sampling, the patients had chronic HBV infection and had not received any treatment. Before surgery, 4 to 5 milliliters of peripheral blood were collected into K2EDTA tubes. On the study overall, not on this receptor specifically: Because the samples were bulk and unsorted, CD4+ and CD8+ T cell repertoires could not be compared. With just 4 to 6 patients in the study, the authors point out that the findings should be validated in a larger study. Consistent with antigen-driven expansion, pairs of tumor regions showed higher repertoire overlap (mean roughly 35%) than either tumor-adjacent pairs (approximately 17%) or tumor-blood pairs (around 15%). Because sequencing covered only the TCR beta chain and unpaired alpha chains were not captured, true repertoire diversity is likely underestimated. The top 250 clones made up a significantly larger repertoire fraction in tumors than in blood (p = 0.039).

This clonotype was seen ten or more times. Its antigen is unknown. No qualities accompany the bases; no much larger clone lies one base away. A constant-region primer and ProtoScript II reverse transcriptase were used to reverse-transcribe TCRbeta-specific cDNA from around 530 ng total RNA. Construction of the TCRbeta libraries relied on three nested rounds of multiplex PCR, following a slightly modified ARM-PCR procedure. Sample barcodes and Illumina adapters were attached in a final 25-cycle PCR using Deep VentR polymerase. Before sequencing, amplicons of 200-500 bp were gel-purified using a QIAquick gel extraction kit. An Illumina HiSeq 2500 was used to sequence the TCRbeta amplicons, generating 250-bp paired-end reads. As for the original processing: To recover full CDR3 sequences, reads were quality-trimmed using Trimmomatic v0.33 and paired reads were then merged using FLASH v1.2.11. V, D and J germline segments were assigned to the rearranged TCRbeta sequences by MiGEC v1.2.1b. Clonotype statistics, along with Shannon-Wiener diversity indices, were calculated using VDJtools v1.0.0. To cut down on sampling bias, every analysis after diversity analysis relied on just the 250 most abundant clonotypes from each sample. TCRdb passed the public sequencing reads through fastp at Q25 and MiXCR, retaining productive beta sequences. Every entry covers one CDR3 protein and lists the most common genes and DNA from its rows. The V and J calls were not made by the authors but by TCRdb's processing. The sample contains 300,000 to 400,000 distinct CDR3 sequences, less than 65% of them found a single time. Jointly, the top ten make up roughly 6.5% of the sample.

This TCR was sampled from a man aged 35 to 55 with primary liver carcinoma and hepatitis B virus infection. Sample: peripheral blood.

The sequence in DNA is TGTGCCAGCAGCCCCAAACAGGGAACCCTACTTGGTGTCCAGTACTTC. It encodes CASSPKQGTLLGVQYF. This sequence uses TRBV14 and TRBJ2-5; matching of 6 bases hints at TRBD1 as the D gene. The CDR3 contains 16 residues, cysteine and phenylalanine counted. This entry keeps only the CDR3 DNA: 48 bases, framed from base 1. The V and J ends are trimmed by 4 bases and 10 bases, leaving 25 bases between them. Taken from the germline V gene, the CDR1 and CDR2 loops are SGHDN and FVKESK.